The 10 T cell receptor beta chains given below trace back to one sample, sequenced in a study of blood T cell repertoires in COVID-19. Profiling relied on immunoSEQ multiplex PCR, and the TCRdb table lists in-frame clones only, not all of them. There are approximately 300,000 clones in the sample; around 87% occur only once, and about 4.5% lies in the top ten. The sample taken for sequencing was PBMCs or T cells enriched from blood (not recorded which). These receptor sequences come from a woman younger than 30 with acute COVID-19.

J is TRBJ1-4 and V is TRBV27; the D gene is possibly TRBD1 (6 bases). With 2 bases removed from V and 8 bases from J, the gap between germline ends came to 12 bases. This CDR3 region has 14 residues. Germline V gene data show CDR1 as MNHEY and CDR2 as SMNVEV (reference sequence). The CDR3 DNA follows: TGTGCCAGCAGTTTAGAGGGACACGGGGAAAAACTGTTTTTT. Its translation is CASSLEGHGEKLFF.

CDR3 region: CASSSLEESYGYTF. The CDR3 nucleotides read TGTGCCAGCAGCTCCCTGGAGGAAAGCTATGGCTACACCTTC. The rearrangement uses TRBV7-9 and TRBJ1-2; D unclear. The CDR3 has 14 residues. CDR1 is SEHNR, CDR2 FQNEAQ, per germline (reference sequence). V was shortened by 4 bases and J by 4 bases, with 13 bases between the two germline ends. The full variable domain, its missing parts supplied by reference TRBV7-9 and TRBJ1-2, is DTGVSQNPRHKITKRGQNVTFRCDPISEHNRLYWYRQTLGQGPEFLTYFQNEAQLEKSRLLSDRFSAERPKGSFSTLEIQRTEQGDSAMYLCASSSLEESYGYTFGSGTRLTVV.

This chain joins TRBV18 and TRBJ2-7, with 8 positions matching TRBD2. The germline CDR1 and CDR2 sequences are KGHSH and LQKENI. There are 14 residues in the CDR3. Losses at the gene ends were 4 bases for V and 2 bases for J; bases not matched to a gene: 4. CDR3 region: CASSQTSDAYEQYF. CDR3 bases: TGTGCCAGCTCACAGACTAGCGACGCCTACGAGCAGTACTTC.

This clone has only one observation. The chain recombines TRBV28 with TRBJ2-7; TRBD1 might be the D (6 bases). Germline CDR1 MDHEN, CDR2 SYDVKM. The V end was cut by 6 bases, the J end by 7 bases, with 22 bases between. The CDR3 totals 15 residues. CDR3 residues: CASRHSPLGQREQYF. The CDR3 DNA is TGTGCCAGCAGACACAGCCCCCTAGGACAGAGAGAGCAGTACTTC.

Here the CDR3 DNA reads TGTGCCAGCAGTTTCACGGTGATGAACACTGAAGCTTTCTTT. This encodes CASSFTVMNTEAFF. The chain employs TRBV28 and TRBJ1-1; D is ambiguous. CDR1 MDHEN and CDR2 SYDVKM come from the germline V gene. This CDR3 comprises 14 residues. The V end was cut by 3 bases, the J end by 0 bases, with 8 bases between.

The chain couples TRBV11-2 to TRBJ2-7; a weak D match, TRBD1 (5 bases). CDR1 SGHAT and CDR2 FQNNGV come from the germline V gene. This CDR3 has 15 residues. Trimming took off 0 bases at V and 6 bases at J, with 15 bases between the two ends. CDR3 region: CASSLDGARASEQYF. In DNA, the CDR3 is TGTGCCAGCAGCTTAGATGGGGCTAGGGCGAGCGAGCAGTACTTC.

V usage is TRBV19 and J usage is TRBJ1-2; D unclear. The CDR3 totals 13 residues. The germline V gene encodes CDR1 LNHDA and CDR2 SQIVND (reference sequence). Trimming removed 7 bases from V and 3 bases from J, with 12 bases in between. This chain's CDR3 is CASKEGSYYGYTF. The CDR3 nucleotides read TGTGCCAGTAAGGAGGGCAGCTACTATGGCTACACCTTC.

The rearrangement links TRBV5-1 to TRBJ2-1; D unclear. The germline CDR1 and CDR2 sequences are SGHRS and YFSETQ. The CDR3 length is 15 residues. V lost 5 bases to trimming and J lost 4 bases, with 16 bases between them. CDR3 in amino acids: CASRLTPSYYNEQFF. As DNA, the CDR3 is TGCGCCAGCAGATTGACCCCCTCCTATTACAATGAGCAGTTCTTC.

The chain has TRBV11-2 and TRBJ2-1; TRBD1 matches at 7 bases. Germline CDR1 and CDR2: SGHAT and FQNNGV. This CDR3 comprises 18 residues. With 2 bases clipped from V and 4 bases from J, the junction kept 14 bases outside the gene matches. As DNA, the CDR3 is TGTGCCAGCAGCTTATCCGGGTTTAAAGGGGGCGAGTACAATGAGCAGTTCTTC. Translation: CASSLSGFKGGEYNEQFF.

V is TRBV10-1 and J is TRBJ2-7, with D maybe TRBD2 (6 bases). Trimming removed 5 bases at V and 2 bases at J, with 13 bases between. Germline-derived CDR1 and CDR2 are WNHNN and SYGVQD (reference sequence). This CDR3 has 14 residues. CDR3 DNA: TGCGCCAGCAGTCGACTAGGATCTACCTACGAGCAGTACTTC. This encodes CASSRLGSTYEQYF.